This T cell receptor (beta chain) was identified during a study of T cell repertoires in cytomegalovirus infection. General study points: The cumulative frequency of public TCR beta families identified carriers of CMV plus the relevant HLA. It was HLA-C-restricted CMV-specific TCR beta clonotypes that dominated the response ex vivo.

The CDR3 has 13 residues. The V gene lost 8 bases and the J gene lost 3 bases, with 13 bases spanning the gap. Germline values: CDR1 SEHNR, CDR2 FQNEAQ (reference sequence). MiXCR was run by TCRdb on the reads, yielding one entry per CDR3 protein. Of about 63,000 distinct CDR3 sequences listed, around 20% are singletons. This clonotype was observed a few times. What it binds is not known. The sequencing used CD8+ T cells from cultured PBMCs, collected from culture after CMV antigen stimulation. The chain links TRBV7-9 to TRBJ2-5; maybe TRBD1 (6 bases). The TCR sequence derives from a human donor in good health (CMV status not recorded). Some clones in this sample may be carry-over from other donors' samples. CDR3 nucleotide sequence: TGTGCCAGCGGAAACGGGACAAAAGAGACCCAGTACTTC. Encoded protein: CASGNGTKETQYF.